These 9 T cell receptor beta chains were all obtained from the same sample, sequenced in a study of blood T cell repertoires in COVID-19 (dated by TCRdb to about 2020). Libraries were constructed by the immunoSEQ multiplex PCR assay. Here the immuneACCESS table is served through TCRdb, limited to in-frame sequences with V and J called. Missing clones are a known gap in these copies; in checked studies unresolved V genes cover under half, and the rest lacks a known reason. Present in this sample are 60,000 to 75,000 clones, about 87% of which were seen just once. 4% to 5.5% of the sample lies in the top ten. Specimen: peripheral blood. The receptors stem from a man between 45 and 60 years old with active COVID-19.

V gene TRBV5-4 combines with J gene TRBJ1-2, with 11 bases identical to TRBD1. Germline V lookup: CDR1 SGHNT, CDR2 YYREEE (reference sequence). V was clipped by 4 bases and J by 2 bases; unmatched bases: 4. There are 15 residues in the CDR3. The CDR3 sequence is CASSPGQGANYGYTF. The CDR3 DNA reads as TGTGCCAGCAGCCCAGGACAGGGGGCAAACTATGGCTACACCTTC.

This clone was counted only a few times. The chain couples TRBV24-1 to TRBJ2-1, with 9 bases identical to TRBD2. Trimming cost V 1 base and J 9 bases; bases outside gene matches: 6. There are 15 residues in the CDR3. Germline lookup yields CDR1 KGHDR and CDR2 SFDVKD. CDR3 DNA sequence: TGTGCCACCAGTGATTTAATAGCGGGAGAGAGTGAGCAGTTCTTC. Its protein product is CATSDLIAGESEQFF.

J is TRBJ1-1 and V is TRBV7-9, with 8 bases identical to TRBD1. Germline-derived CDR1 and CDR2 are SEHNR and FQNEAQ (reference sequence). This CDR3 comprises 16 residues. V was pared by 5 bases and J by 6 bases, with 14 bases of the junction left unmatched. In DNA form, the CDR3 reads TGTGCCAGCAGCCTCGGGACAGGCCGGGGTAGCGCTGAAGCTTTCTTT. Translated, it gives CASSLGTGRGSAEAFF.

The chain uses TRBV11-2 and TRBJ2-3; no reliable D call. V lost 5 bases and J lost 4, with 10 bases in between. CDR1 and CDR2 from the germline V gene are SGHAT and FQNNGV. The CDR3 is 13 residues long. The CDR3 loop is CASSAKPSDTQYF. For the CDR3, the DNA is TGTGCCAGCAGCGCTAAACCGTCAGATACGCAGTATTTT.

The rearrangement links TRBV27 to TRBJ2-1; D is possibly TRBD2 (6 bases). The CDR3 loop spans 15 amino acids. V shed 2 bases and J shed 7 bases, with 15 bases lying between them. The germline V gene encodes CDR1 MNHEY and CDR2 SMNVEV (reference sequence). In DNA, the CDR3 is TGTGCCAGCAGTTTAGGATTCGGGGGTAGGAATGAGCAGTTCTTC. Its translation is CASSLGFGGRNEQFF.

J is TRBJ2-7 and V is TRBV14; TRBD1 matches at 8 bases. The germline gives CDR1 SGHDN, CDR2 FVKESK. The CDR3 contains 15 residues. With V trimmed by 4 bases and J by 2 bases, 7 bases remained unmatched. CDR3 region: CASSPGGTGTYEQYF. The CDR3 coding sequence is TGTGCCAGCAGCCCTGGGGGGACAGGAACCTACGAGCAGTACTTC.

The chain combines TRBV11-2 with TRBJ1-6; 7 nucleotides agree with TRBD1. The CDR3 extends over 15 amino acids. The V gene's germline CDR1 is SGHAT and CDR2 FQNNGV. Losses at the gene ends were 5 bases for V and 8 bases for J; bases not matched to a gene: 9. This CDR3 is CASSGRRGRDSPLHF. The CDR3 DNA follows: TGTGCCAGCAGCGGTCGAAGGGGGCGTGATTCACCCCTCCACTTT.

CDR3 sequence: CASSPGGTFINEQFF. The CDR3 nucleotides are TGTGCCAGCAGTCCTGGGGGGACTTTTATAAATGAGCAGTTCTTC. The V gene is TRBV28, the J gene TRBJ2-1, with D perhaps matching TRBD2 (6 bases). The CDR3 is 15 amino acids. V lost 5 bases and J 7 bases, leaving 18 bases between the germline ends. Germline lookup yields CDR1 MDHEN and CDR2 SYDVKM.

The chain couples TRBV6-2 or TRBV6-3 to TRBJ1-5; no definite D call. Germline V gives CDR1 MNHEY, CDR2 SVGEGT. V gave up 6 bases and J gave up 0 bases, with 21 bases separating them. The CDR3 loop spans 18 amino acids. The CDR3 loop is CASSRTTRVDYSNQPQHF. The CDR3 nucleotides are TGTGCCAGCAGCCGCACTACTAGGGTTGATTATAGCAATCAGCCCCAGCATTTT.